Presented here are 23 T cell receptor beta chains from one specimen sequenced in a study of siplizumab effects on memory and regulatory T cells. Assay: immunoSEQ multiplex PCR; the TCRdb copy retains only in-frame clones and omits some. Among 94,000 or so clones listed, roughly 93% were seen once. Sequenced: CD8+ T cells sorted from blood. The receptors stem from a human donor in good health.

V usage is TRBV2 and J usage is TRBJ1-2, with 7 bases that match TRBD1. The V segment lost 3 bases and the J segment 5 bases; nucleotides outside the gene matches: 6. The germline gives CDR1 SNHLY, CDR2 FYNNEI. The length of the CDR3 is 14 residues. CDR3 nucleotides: TGTGCCAGCAGTGAGACAGGGTTCTTTTATGGCTACACCTTC. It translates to CASSETGFFYGYTF.

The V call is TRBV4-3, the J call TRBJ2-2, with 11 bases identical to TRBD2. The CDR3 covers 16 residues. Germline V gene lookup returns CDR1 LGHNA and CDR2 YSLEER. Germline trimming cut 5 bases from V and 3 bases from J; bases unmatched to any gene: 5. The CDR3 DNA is TGCGCCAGCAGCTGGGGGACTAGCGGATACACCGGGGAGCTGTTTTTT. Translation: CASSWGTSGYTGELFF.

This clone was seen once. CDR3 in DNA: TGTGCCATCAGTGACCCGACGGGGCTAGCGGGGGCCTACGAGCAGTACTTC. It yields the protein CAISDPTGLAGAYEQYF. The chain has TRBV10-3 and TRBJ2-7; 10 bases are a match to TRBD2. The CDR3 contains 17 residues. Germline CDR1 and CDR2: ENHRY and SYGVKD. The J segment lost 2 bases and the V segment lost 3 bases, leaving 10 bases of the junction unmatched.

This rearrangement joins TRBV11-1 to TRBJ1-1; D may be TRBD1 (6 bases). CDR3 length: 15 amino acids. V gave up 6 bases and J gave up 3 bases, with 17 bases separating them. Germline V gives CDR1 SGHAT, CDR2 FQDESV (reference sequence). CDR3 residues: CASSLDRLTDTEAFF. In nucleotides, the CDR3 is TGTGCCAGCAGTCTTGACAGGTTAACGGACACTGAAGCTTTCTTT.

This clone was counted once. Here the CDR3 reads CASSLGPTHESPLHF. In DNA form, the CDR3 reads TGTGCCAGCAGCTTAGGGCCCACCCATGAATCACCCCTCCACTTT. The chain carries TRBV11-2 and TRBJ1-6; unclear D gene. V lost 1 base to trimming and J lost 10 bases, with 14 bases between them. This CDR3 spans 15 amino acids. Germline values: CDR1 SGHAT, CDR2 FQNNGV. Filled out from reference TRBV11-2 and TRBJ1-6, the complete variable domain reads EAGVAQSPRYKIIEKRQSVAFWCNPISGHATLYWYQQILGQGPKLLIQFQNNGVVDDSQLPKDRFSAERLKGVDSTLKIQPAKLEDSAVYLCASSLGPTHESPLHFGNGTRLTVT.

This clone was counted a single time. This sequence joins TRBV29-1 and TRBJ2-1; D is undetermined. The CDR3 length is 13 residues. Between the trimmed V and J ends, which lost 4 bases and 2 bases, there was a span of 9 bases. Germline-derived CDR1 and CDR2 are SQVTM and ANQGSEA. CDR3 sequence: CSVGVGAYNEQFF. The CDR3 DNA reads TGCAGCGTTGGAGTAGGAGCCTACAATGAGCAGTTCTTC.

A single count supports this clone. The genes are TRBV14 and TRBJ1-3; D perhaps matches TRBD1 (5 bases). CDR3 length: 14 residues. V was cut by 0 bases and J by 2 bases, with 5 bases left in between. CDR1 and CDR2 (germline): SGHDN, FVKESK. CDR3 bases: TGTGCCAGCAGCCAAGACAGGGCTGGAAACACCATATATTTT. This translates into CASSQDRAGNTIYF. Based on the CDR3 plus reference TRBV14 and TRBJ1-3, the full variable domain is EAGVTQFPSHSVIEKGQTVTLRCDPISGHDNLYWYRRVMGKEIKFLLHFVKESKQDESGMPNNRFLAERTGGTYSTLKVQPAELEDSGVYFCASSQDRAGNTIYFGEGSWLTVV.

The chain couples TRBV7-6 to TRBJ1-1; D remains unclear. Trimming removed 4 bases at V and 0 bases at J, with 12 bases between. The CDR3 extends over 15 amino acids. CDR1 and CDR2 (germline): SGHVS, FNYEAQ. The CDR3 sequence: CASSSSGAMNTEAFF. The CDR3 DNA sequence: TGTGCCAGCAGCTCATCGGGAGCAATGAACACTGAAGCTTTCTTT. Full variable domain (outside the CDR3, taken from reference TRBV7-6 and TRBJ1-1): GAGVSQSPRYKVTKRGQDVALRCDPISGHVSLYWYRQALGQGPEFLTYFNYEAQQDKSGLPNDRFSAERPEGSISTLTIQRTEQRDSAMYRCASSSSGAMNTEAFFGQGTRLTVV.

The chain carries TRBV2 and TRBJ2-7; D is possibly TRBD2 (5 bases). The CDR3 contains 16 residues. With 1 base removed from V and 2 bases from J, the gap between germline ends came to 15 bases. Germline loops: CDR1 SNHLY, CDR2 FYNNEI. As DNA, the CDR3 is TGTGCCAGCAGTGAAGTTTCGGGGAATTCCCCCTACGAGCAGTACTTC. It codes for CASSEVSGNSPYEQYF.

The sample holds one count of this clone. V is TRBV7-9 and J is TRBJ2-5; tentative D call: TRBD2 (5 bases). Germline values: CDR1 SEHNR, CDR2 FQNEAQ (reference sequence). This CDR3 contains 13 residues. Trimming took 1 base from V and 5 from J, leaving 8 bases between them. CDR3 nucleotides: TGTGCCAGCAGCTTAGTAAGGGAGGAGACCCAGTACTTC. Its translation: CASSLVREETQYF.

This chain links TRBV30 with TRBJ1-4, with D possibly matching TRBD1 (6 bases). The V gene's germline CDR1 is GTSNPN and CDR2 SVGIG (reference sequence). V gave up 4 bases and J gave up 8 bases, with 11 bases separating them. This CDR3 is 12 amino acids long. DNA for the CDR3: TGTGCCTGGAAGGCAGGGGACGAAAAACTGTTTTTT. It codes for CAWKAGDEKLFF.

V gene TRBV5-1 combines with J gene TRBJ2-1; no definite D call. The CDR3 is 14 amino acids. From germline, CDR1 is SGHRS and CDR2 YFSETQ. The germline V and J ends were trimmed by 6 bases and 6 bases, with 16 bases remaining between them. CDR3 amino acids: CASTLDLPPNEQFF. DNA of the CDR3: TGCGCCAGCACCCTTGATTTACCTCCCAATGAGCAGTTCTTC.

The CDR3 nucleotides are TGCAGCGTTGAATGGCGGGAGTGGGGTTTGGACAATGAGCAGTTCTTC. Amino acid sequence: CSVEWREWGLDNEQFF. The chain recombines TRBV29-1 with TRBJ2-1; 7 positions match TRBD2. The CDR3 has 16 residues. Germline lookup yields CDR1 SQVTM and CDR2 ANQGSEA. V trimming: 2 bases; J trimming: 5 bases; junction bases outside the gene matches: 12.

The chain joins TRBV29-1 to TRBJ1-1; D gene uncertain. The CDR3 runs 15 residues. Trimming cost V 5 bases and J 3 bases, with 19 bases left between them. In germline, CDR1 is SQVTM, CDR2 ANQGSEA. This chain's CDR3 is CSVFLGSSWHTEAFF. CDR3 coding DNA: TGCAGCGTTTTTCTGGGTAGTTCTTGGCACACTGAAGCTTTCTTT.

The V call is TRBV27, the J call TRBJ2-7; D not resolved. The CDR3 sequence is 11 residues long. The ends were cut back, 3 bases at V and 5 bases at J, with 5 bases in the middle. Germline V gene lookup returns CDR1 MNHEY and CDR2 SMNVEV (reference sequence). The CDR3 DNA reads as TGTGCCAGCAGTTTCGGTCACGAGCAGTACTTC. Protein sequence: CASSFGHEQYF.

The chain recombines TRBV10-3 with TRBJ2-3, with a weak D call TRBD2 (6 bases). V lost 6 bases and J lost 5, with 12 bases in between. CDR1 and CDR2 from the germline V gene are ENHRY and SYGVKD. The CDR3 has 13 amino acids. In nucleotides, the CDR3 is TGTGCCATCAGATTGGGGGGTGAAGATACGCAGTATTTT. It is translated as CAIRLGGEDTQYF.

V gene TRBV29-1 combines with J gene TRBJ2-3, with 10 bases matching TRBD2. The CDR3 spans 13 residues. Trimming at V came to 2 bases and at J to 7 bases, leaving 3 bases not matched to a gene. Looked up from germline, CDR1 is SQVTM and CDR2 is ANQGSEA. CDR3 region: CSVESGGGNTQYF. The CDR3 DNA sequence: TGCAGCGTTGAAAGCGGGGGGGGGAATACGCAGTATTTT.

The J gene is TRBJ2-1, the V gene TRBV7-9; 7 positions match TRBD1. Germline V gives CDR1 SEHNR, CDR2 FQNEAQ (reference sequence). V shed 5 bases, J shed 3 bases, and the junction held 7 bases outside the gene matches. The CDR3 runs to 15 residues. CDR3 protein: CASSLDAGGYNEQFF. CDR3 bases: TGTGCCAGCAGCCTGGATGCAGGGGGCTACAATGAGCAGTTCTTC.

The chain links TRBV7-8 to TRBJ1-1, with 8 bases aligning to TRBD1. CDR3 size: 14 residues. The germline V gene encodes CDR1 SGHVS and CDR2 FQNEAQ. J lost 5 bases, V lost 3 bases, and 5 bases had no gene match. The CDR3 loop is CASSLDRVGTEAFF. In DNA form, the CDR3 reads TGTGCCAGCAGCTTGGACAGGGTAGGGACTGAAGCTTTCTTT.

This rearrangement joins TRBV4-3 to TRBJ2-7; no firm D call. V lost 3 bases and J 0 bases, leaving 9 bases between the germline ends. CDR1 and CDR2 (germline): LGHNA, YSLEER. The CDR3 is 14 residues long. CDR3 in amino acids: CASSQDPVSYEQYF. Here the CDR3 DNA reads TGCGCCAGCAGCCAGGATCCTGTCTCCTACGAGCAGTACTTC.

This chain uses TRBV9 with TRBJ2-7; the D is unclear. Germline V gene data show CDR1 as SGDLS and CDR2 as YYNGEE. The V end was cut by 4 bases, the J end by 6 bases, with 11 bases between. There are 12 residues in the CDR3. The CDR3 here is CASSTSESEQYF. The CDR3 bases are TGTGCCAGCAGCACATCCGAGAGCGAGCAGTACTTC.

This CDR3 reads CASSLGGGTYTEAFF. CDR3 DNA: TGTGCCAGCAGCTTAGGGGGGGGCACCTACACTGAAGCTTTCTTT. The rearrangement uses TRBV7-9 and TRBJ1-1; tentatively, D is TRBD1 (6 bases). Trimming shortened V by 1 base and J by 3 bases, and 12 bases separated the two germline ends. There are 15 residues in the CDR3. Per germline, CDR1 SEHNR and CDR2 FQNEAQ (reference sequence).

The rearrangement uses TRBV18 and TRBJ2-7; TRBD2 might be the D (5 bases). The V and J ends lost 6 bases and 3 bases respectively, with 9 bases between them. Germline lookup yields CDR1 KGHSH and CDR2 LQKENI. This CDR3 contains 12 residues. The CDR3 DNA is TGTGCCAGCTCCCTAGCCAGCTACGAGCAGTACTTC. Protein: CASSLASYEQYF.